Following are 18 T cell receptor beta chains from one sample sequenced in a study of T cells in Graves' hyperthyroidism and ophthalmopathy. RNA transcripts yielded amplified TCR beta CDR3 regions. The TCR CDR3 first-round RT-PCR relied on the HTBI primer set. One entry per CDR3 protein results from TCRdb running MiXCR on the multiplex PCR reads. The table has around 570,000 distinct CDR3 sequences, nearly 20% seen once. Sequenced sample: blood. Every receptor here comes from a man aged 35 to 55 with Graves' ophthalmopathy.

The chain carries TRBV27 and TRBJ1-4; perhaps TRBD1 as D (6 bases). Germline V gives CDR1 MNHEY, CDR2 SMNVEV (reference sequence). The CDR3 runs 15 residues. V was pared by 5 bases and J by 7 bases, with 17 bases between. Written as DNA, the CDR3 is TGTGCCAGCAGTCCCCGGGTCGGGGGGCCTGAAAAACTGTTTTTT. Translated, it gives CASSPRVGGPEKLFF.

The chain carries TRBV6-2 or TRBV6-3 and TRBJ2-7, with D perhaps assigned TRBD1 or TRBD2 (6 bases each). Trimming stripped 2 bases from V and 5 bases from J, with 16 bases between. CDR1 MNHEY and CDR2 SVGEGT come from the germline V gene. This CDR3 spans 15 amino acids. The CDR3 loop is CASSYRSWGADEQYF. In nucleotides, the CDR3 is TGTGCCAGCAGTTACCGATCATGGGGGGCAGACGAGCAGTACTTC.

In this sample, this clonotype turned up many times. The rearrangement links TRBV20-1 to TRBJ2-1; the match to TRBD2 covers 9 bases. Germline CDR1 DFQATT, CDR2 SNEGSKA (reference sequence). The CDR3 extends over 13 amino acids. V was pared by 2 bases and J by 6 bases, with 2 bases of the junction left unmatched. The DNA of the CDR3 is TGCAGTGCTAGATTAGCGGGAGTCAATGAGCAGTTCTTC. Protein sequence: CSARLAGVNEQFF.

This clonotype has just a few counts. This rearrangement joins TRBV5-1 to TRBJ2-7; D unclear. The CDR3 length is 13 residues. Trimming pared 4 bases from V and 4 bases from J, leaving 12 bases between. Per germline, CDR1 SGHRS and CDR2 YFSETQ. The DNA for the CDR3 is TGCGCCAGCAGCGACCACCCAAATTACGAGCAGTACTTC. It encodes CASSDHPNYEQYF.

The V gene is TRBV10-2, the J gene TRBJ2-5, with 12 positions matching TRBD2. The DNA end lines up better with TRBJ2-1; the J call may be wrong. The CDR3 totals 14 residues. The V gene's germline CDR1 is WSHSY and CDR2 SAAADI. The CDR3 here is CASRGTSGPETQFF. The CDR3 DNA is TGCGCCAGCAGGGGGACTAGCGGGCCAGAGACCCAGTTCTTC.

This clonotype was seen at least ten times. The V and J genes are TRBV28 and TRBJ1-1; possible D gene TRBD1, 5 bases. The CDR3 has 15 amino acids. The germline V gene encodes CDR1 MDHEN and CDR2 SYDVKM. The V gene lost 8 bases and the J gene lost 8 bases, with 24 bases spanning the gap. The CDR3 is CASPPNRSSRDEAFF. The DNA for the CDR3 is TGTGCCAGCCCGCCGAATCGTTCCTCCAGGGACGAAGCTTTCTTT. The whole variable domain, remainder taken from reference TRBV28 and TRBJ1-1, is DVKVTQSSRYLVKRTGEKVFLECVQDMDHENMFWYRQDPGLGLRLIYFSYDVKMKEKGDIPEGYSVSREKKERFSLILESASTNQTSMYLCASPPNRSSRDEAFFGQGTRLTVV.

At least ten counts were recorded for this clonotype. V is TRBV5-1 and J is TRBJ1-2; no definite D call. The ends were cut back, 2 bases at V and 2 bases at J, with 16 bases in the middle. The V gene's germline CDR1 is SGHRS and CDR2 YFSETQ. The length of the CDR3 is 16 residues. The CDR3 DNA is TGCGCCAGCAGCTTAGGACCGAACCTTTCCAACTATGGCTACACCTTC. It yields the protein CASSLGPNLSNYGYTF. The full variable domain, rest sourced from reference TRBV5-1 and TRBJ1-2, is KAGVTQTPRYLIKTRGQQVTLSCSPISGHRSVSWYQQTPGQGLQFLFEYFSETQRNKGNFPGRFSGRQFSNSRSEMNVSTLELGDSALYLCASSLGPNLSNYGYTFGSGTRLTVV.

This clonotype was counted at least ten times. This chain uses TRBV28 with TRBJ2-1; TRBD2 matches 13 bases. V dropped 5 bases and J dropped 7; count of bases not matched to a gene: 5. The germline gives CDR1 MDHEN, CDR2 SYDVKM. This CDR3 has 15 amino acids. The CDR3 nucleotides read TGTGCCAGCAGTCTCTTGACTAGCGGGAGGAATGAGCAGTTCTTC. It specifies CASSLLTSGRNEQFF.

Many counts were recorded for this clonotype. The chain links TRBV12-3 or TRBV12-4 to TRBJ2-7, with 11 bases identical to TRBD2. The CDR3 is 16 residues long. Germline trimming cut 6 bases from V and 4 bases from J; bases unmatched to any gene: 11. Here the CDR3 DNA reads TGTGCCAGCAGAGGGACTAGCGGCCCTCACAGTTACGAGCAGTACTTC. Its protein product is CASRGTSGPHSYEQYF.

The rearrangement links TRBV20-1 to TRBJ1-1, with 7 positions matching TRBD1. The CDR3 is made up of 15 amino acids. In germline, CDR1 is DFQATT, CDR2 SNEGSKA (reference sequence). The ends lost 0 bases at V and 10 bases at J; junction bases unmatched: 14. Here the CDR3 DNA reads TGCAGTGCTAGAGATTATAGGACAGGCCCTCTCGGAGCTTTCTTT. Translation gives CSARDYRTGPLGAFF.

Many counts were recorded for this clonotype. V is TRBV20-1 and J is TRBJ2-7; TRBD1 is a possible D gene (6 bases). The V gene's germline CDR1 is DFQATT and CDR2 SNEGSKA (reference sequence). This CDR3 is 15 amino acids long. V dropped 5 bases and J dropped 0 bases, with 17 bases sitting between them. CDR3 loop: CSAQDRLMSSYEQYF. The CDR3 DNA sequence: TGCAGTGCTCAGGACAGATTAATGAGCTCCTACGAGCAGTACTTC.

The chain uses TRBV11-2 and TRBJ2-4, with 10 bases that match TRBD1. V shed 6 bases, J shed 1 base, and the junction held 3 bases outside the gene matches. Germline V gene data show CDR1 as SGHAT and CDR2 as FQNNGV. The CDR3 is 15 amino acids. As DNA, the CDR3 is TGTGCCAGCAGTTGGGGACAGGGGGCCAAAAACATTCAGTACTTC. This translates into CASSWGQGAKNIQYF.

The sample holds a few counts of this clonotype. CDR3: CASSSTSGGAQETQYF. The CDR3 DNA sequence: TGTGCCAGCAGTTCGACTAGCGGGGGGGCTCAAGAGACCCAGTACTTC. The chain recombines TRBV28 with TRBJ2-5; 14 bases agree with TRBD2. V shed 4 bases, J shed 2 bases, and the junction held 3 bases outside the gene matches. The CDR3 totals 16 residues. From germline, CDR1 is MDHEN and CDR2 SYDVKM.

The sample holds many counts of this clonotype. The CDR3: CASRAEYYGYTF. DNA of the CDR3: TGTGCCAGCAGAGCAGAGTACTATGGCTACACCTTC. This rearrangement joins TRBV2 to TRBJ1-2; D is ambiguous. The V end lost 6 bases, the J end lost 3 bases, and 8 bases lay between the germline ends. CDR3 length equals 12 residues. The germline V gene has CDR1 SNHLY and CDR2 FYNNEI.

The V call is TRBV5-1, the J call TRBJ2-7; D may be TRBD1 or TRBD2 (6 bases each). V was pared by 3 bases and J by 6 bases, with 19 bases between. Germline assignment: CDR1 SGHRS and CDR2 YFSETQ. There are 15 residues in the CDR3. The CDR3 DNA follows: TGCGCCAGCAGCTCAACGGGGGCGCCCACCTTCGAGCAGTACTTC. It is translated as CASSSTGAPTFEQYF.

This clonotype occurred many times. The chain carries TRBV7-9 and TRBJ1-1, with D perhaps TRBD1 (6 bases). Germline loops: CDR1 SEHNR, CDR2 FQNEAQ (reference sequence). The CDR3 is 16 residues long. V was trimmed by 5 bases and J by 2 bases, leaving 18 bases between them. This CDR3 reads CASSPESLQGNTEAFF. CDR3 in DNA: TGTGCCAGCAGCCCCGAGAGTCTACAGGGAAACACTGAAGCTTTCTTT.

V and J are TRBV2 and TRBJ1-1; 8 positions agree with TRBD1. Germline CDR1 and CDR2: SNHLY and FYNNEI. V lost 8 bases to trimming and J lost 6 bases; unmatched junction nucleotides: 17. The CDR3 spans 16 residues. CDR3 region: CASPRTTGGWIPEAFF. The CDR3 DNA reads as TGTGCCAGCCCTCGAACCACAGGGGGGTGGATCCCTGAAGCTTTCTTT.

This clonotype was observed many times. The chain is built from TRBV12-3 or TRBV12-4 and TRBJ1-5, with TRBD1 as a possible D gene (6 bases). V was clipped by 5 bases and J by 9 bases, with 20 bases between them. The CDR3 runs 15 residues. CDR3 coding DNA: TGTGCCAGCAGTCTAAGACAGGCTCCTCGGAGGCCCCAGCATTTT. Translating it yields CASSLRQAPRRPQHF.